These 23 T cell receptor beta chains were all obtained from the same sample, sequenced in a study of shared clonotypes between healthy human individuals. Profiled with immunoSEQ multiplex PCR; TCRdb holds only in-frame clones, not every one. The sample contains 550,000 to 600,000 clones, about 98% of which appear only once. Naive CD8 isolation took CD45RO-negative cells positively selected for CCR7 and excluded terminally differentiated effector memory CD45RA+ cells. Material: naive CD8+ T cells sorted from blood. These receptors all come from a man aged 25-45 years in good health.

The chain couples TRBV13 to TRBJ2-7; 9 bases are shared with TRBD1. The junction had 5 bases not matched to a gene; V was cut back by 2 bases and J by 3 bases. The germline CDR1 and CDR2 sequences are PRHDT and FYEKMQ (reference sequence). The CDR3 is 15 residues long. The DNA for the CDR3 is TGTGCCAGCAGCTTAAGGGACAGGGATTACTACGAGCAGTACTTC. Its protein is CASSLRDRDYYEQYF.

J is TRBJ2-7 and V is TRBV6-5; 8 nucleotides agree with TRBD1. The CDR3 is made up of 12 amino acids. The ends lost 8 bases at V and 3 bases at J; junction bases unmatched: 3. CDR1 and CDR2 (germline): MNHEY, SVGAGI. CDR3 in amino acids: CASRDRFYEQYF. The CDR3 DNA follows: TGTGCCAGCCGGGACAGGTTCTACGAGCAGTACTTC.

The chain recombines TRBV11-2 with TRBJ2-7; 8 nucleotides agree with TRBD2. V lost 1 base and J lost 1; bases outside the gene matches: 6. The germline gives CDR1 SGHAT, CDR2 FQNNGV. The length of the CDR3 is 16 residues. CDR3 sequence: CASSLVPAGVSYEQYF. Written as DNA, the CDR3 is TGTGCCAGCAGCTTAGTCCCAGCGGGAGTGTCCTACGAGCAGTACTTC.

In this sample, this clone turned up once. V gene TRBV11-3 combines with J gene TRBJ2-2; unclear D gene. The germline V gene encodes CDR1 SGHNT and CDR2 YENEEA. The CDR3 extends over 15 amino acids. The germline V and J ends were trimmed by 6 bases and 4 bases, with 15 bases remaining between them. The CDR3 is CASSDPGHATGELFF. CDR3 in DNA: TGTGCCAGCAGTGACCCAGGCCATGCCACCGGGGAGCTGTTTTTT. Supplemented by reference TRBV11-3 and TRBJ2-2, the full variable domain reads EAGVVQSPRYKIIEKKQPVAFWCNPISGHNTLYWYLQNLGQGPELLIRYENEEAVDDSQLPKDRFSAERLKGVDSTLKIQPAELGDSAVYLCASSDPGHATGELFFGEGSRLTVL.

The chain carries TRBV7-9 and TRBJ2-7; 12 bases are a match to TRBD2. Germline CDR1 SEHNR, CDR2 FQNEAQ (reference sequence). The CDR3 length is 15 residues. The V gene end was trimmed by 2 bases and the J gene end by 4 bases; junction bases not matched to a gene: 3. This chain's CDR3 is CASSLMLAGGYEQYF. In DNA form, the CDR3 reads TGTGCCAGCAGCTTAATGCTAGCGGGAGGGTACGAGCAGTACTTC.

V usage is TRBV11-1 and J usage is TRBJ2-3, with D uncertain. Trimming took 7 bases from V and 0 from J, leaving 8 bases between them. The CDR3 runs to 13 residues. Germline V CDR1 and CDR2: SGHAT, FQDESV (reference sequence). CDR3 DNA: TGTGCCAGCACACCATATAGCACAGATACGCAGTATTTT. Its protein is CASTPYSTDTQYF.

The chain has TRBV5-4 and TRBJ1-2, with D tentatively TRBD1 (5 bases). The CDR3 runs to 14 residues. Trimming took 0 bases from V and 6 from J, leaving 12 bases between them. Germline V gene sequence: CDR1 SGHNT, CDR2 YYREEE (reference sequence). CDR3 in DNA: TGTGCCAGCAGCTTGGTTGGCAGGGAGGATGGCTACACCTTC. This translates into CASSLVGREDGYTF.

V is TRBV4-1 and J is TRBJ1-2; possible D gene TRBD1, 5 bases. CDR1 MGHRA and CDR2 YSYEKL come from the germline V gene. V lost 1 base and J 4 bases, leaving 19 bases between the germline ends. This CDR3 has 17 residues. CDR3 nucleotides: TGCGCCAGCAGCCAAGTTGGATCAGGGACGGGGCGCTATGGCTACACCTTC. It encodes CASSQVGSGTGRYGYTF.

This sequence joins TRBV10-3 and TRBJ2-7; D not resolved. Germline lookup yields CDR1 ENHRY and CDR2 SYGVKD. The length of the CDR3 is 12 residues. V was cut by 4 bases and J by 3 bases, with 7 bases left in between. The CDR3 nucleotides read TGTGCCATCAGTGCTCAAAGCTACGAGCAGTACTTC. Protein product: CAISAQSYEQYF.

V usage is TRBV7-6 and J usage is TRBJ2-3; the D is unclear. The CDR3 contains 15 residues. The V gene lost 1 base and the J gene lost 7 bases, with 15 bases spanning the gap. CDR1 is SGHVS and CDR2 is FNYEAQ in the germline V gene. The DNA for the CDR3 is TGTGCCAGCAGCTTAGGGTCCGGGCCCGACCATACGCAGTATTTT. It specifies CASSLGSGPDHTQYF.

The J gene is TRBJ2-3, the V gene TRBV5-1, with D perhaps given as TRBD1 or TRBD2 (6 bases each). The CDR3 is 15 amino acids. Germline values: CDR1 SGHRS, CDR2 YFSETQ. V was cut by 0 bases and J by 2 bases, with 10 bases left in between. The CDR3 here is CASSLEGGTTDTQYF. The CDR3 DNA is TGCGCCAGCAGCTTGGAGGGGGGTACCACAGATACGCAGTATTTT. The full variable domain, its missing parts supplied by reference TRBV5-1 and TRBJ2-3, is KAGVTQTPRYLIKTRGQQVTLSCSPISGHRSVSWYQQTPGQGLQFLFEYFSETQRNKGNFPGRFSGRQFSNSRSEMNVSTLELGDSALYLCASSLEGGTTDTQYFGPGTRLTVL.

The rearrangement links TRBV4-3 to TRBJ1-5, with 9 nucleotides matching TRBD1. CDR1 and CDR2 (germline): LGHNA, YSLEER. The CDR3 spans 15 residues. J was trimmed by 8 bases and V by 0 bases; bases with no gene match: 5. CDR3 nucleotide sequence: TGCGCCAGCAGCCAAGACATAACAGGGGGCGAGCCCCAGCATTTT. Amino acids: CASSQDITGGEPQHF.

The rearrangement links TRBV4-3 to TRBJ2-3; D is possibly TRBD2 (6 bases). CDR3 size: 16 residues. Trimming shortened V by 0 bases and J by 0 bases, and 10 bases separated the two germline ends. The germline V gene has CDR1 LGHNA and CDR2 YSLEER. DNA of the CDR3: TGCGCCAGCAGCCAAGATAAAAGCGGGAGCACAGATACGCAGTATTTT. It translates to CASSQDKSGSTDTQYF.

In this sample, this clone turned up once. V is TRBV7-9 and J is TRBJ1-5; no firm D call. This CDR3 is 14 amino acids long. V lost 1 base and J 6 bases, leaving 10 bases between the germline ends. Germline loops: CDR1 SEHNR, CDR2 FQNEAQ (reference sequence). CDR3 protein: CASSLDGSGQPQHF. DNA for the CDR3: TGTGCCAGCAGCTTAGACGGGAGCGGTCAGCCCCAGCATTTT. The full variable domain, its missing parts supplied by reference TRBV7-9 and TRBJ1-5, is DTGVSQNPRHKITKRGQNVTFRCDPISEHNRLYWYRQTLGQGPEFLTYFQNEAQLEKSRLLSDRFSAERPKGSFSTLEIQRTEQGDSAMYLCASSLDGSGQPQHFGDGTRLSIL.

This rearrangement joins TRBV29-1 to TRBJ2-7; 7 positions agree with TRBD2. Trimming took 0 bases from V and 3 from J; bases not matched to a gene: 11. Germline CDR1 is SQVTM and CDR2 is ANQGSEA. The CDR3 runs 16 residues. CDR3 protein: CSVEEGGRHGLYEQYF. Here the CDR3 DNA reads TGCAGCGTTGAAGAGGGAGGGAGACATGGGCTCTACGAGCAGTACTTC.

The chain is built from TRBV2 and TRBJ1-1; D is uncertain. Trimming stripped 8 bases from V and 5 bases from J, with 9 bases between. Germline V gives CDR1 SNHLY, CDR2 FYNNEI. The CDR3 totals 11 residues. CDR3 coding DNA: TGTGCCAGCCCTCGAGGGACTGAAGCTTTCTTT. Its translation is CASPRGTEAFF.

Only one count was recorded for this clone. This sequence joins TRBV10-3 and TRBJ2-7, with D perhaps TRBD1 or TRBD2 (5 bases each). The germline V gene encodes CDR1 ENHRY and CDR2 SYGVKD. Trimming took 4 bases from V and 0 from J, leaving 13 bases between them. The CDR3 is made up of 15 amino acids. The CDR3 here is CAISVSGASSYEQYF. CDR3 DNA: TGTGCCATCAGTGTCTCCGGGGCAAGCTCCTACGAGCAGTACTTC.

The chain couples TRBV13 to TRBJ2-5; D may correspond to TRBD1 or TRBD2 (5 bases each). The CDR3 consists of 14 residues. Germline-derived CDR1 and CDR2 are PRHDT and FYEKMQ (reference sequence). The ends were cut back, 5 bases at V and 1 base at J, with 11 bases in the middle. The CDR3 loop is CASSLLGGQETQYF. CDR3 bases: TGTGCCAGCAGCCTTCTTGGGGGCCAAGAGACCCAGTACTTC.

V gene TRBV2 combines with J gene TRBJ1-4; TRBD1 might be the D (6 bases). This CDR3 contains 17 residues. Trimming took 6 bases from V and 0 from J, leaving 17 bases between them. Germline assignment: CDR1 SNHLY and CDR2 FYNNEI. The CDR3 DNA reads as TGTGCCAGCAGCGCTACCAGTTGGACAGCAACTAATGAAAAACTGTTTTTT. This sequence encodes CASSATSWTATNEKLFF.

This chain connects TRBV6-5 to TRBJ1-2; 7 positions match TRBD1. Germline lookup yields CDR1 MNHEY and CDR2 SVGAGI. V lost 5 bases and J lost 3; bases outside the gene matches: 6. The CDR3 is 14 amino acids. CDR3 sequence: CASSDGQEDYGYTF. The CDR3 DNA sequence: TGTGCCAGCAGTGACGGACAGGAAGACTATGGCTACACCTTC.

This clone was recorded only once. This sequence joins TRBV18 and TRBJ2-7; D remains unclear. The ends were cut back, 5 bases at V and 7 bases at J, with 9 bases in the middle. The CDR3 is 11 residues long. Germline assignment: CDR1 KGHSH and CDR2 LQKENI. The CDR3 here is CASSSLREQYF. The CDR3 DNA reads TGTGCCAGCTCATCTCTGAGGGAGCAGTACTTC.

The gene calls are TRBV6-5 and TRBJ2-7; D remains ambiguous. This CDR3 is built from 15 residues. Germline loops: CDR1 MNHEY, CDR2 SVGAGI. V was shortened by 5 bases and J by 1 base, with 15 bases between the two germline ends. This CDR3 reads CASSRIFLGSYEQYF. In DNA, the CDR3 is TGTGCCAGCAGTAGGATTTTCCTCGGATCCTACGAGCAGTACTTC.

This clone was counted a single time. Other DNA sequences from this sample encode an identical CDR3 as well. The V gene is TRBV7-9, the J gene TRBJ2-7; TRBD1 agrees at 11 bases. CDR3 size: 14 residues. Germline trimming cut 5 bases from V and 2 bases from J; bases unmatched to any gene: 2. The germline CDR1 and CDR2 sequences are SEHNR and FQNEAQ (reference sequence). CDR3 nucleotide sequence: TGTGCCAGCAGCCCGGGACAGGGGGCCTACGAGCAGTACTTC. This codes for CASSPGQGAYEQYF.